Listed below are T cell receptor beta chains from one sample, sequenced in a study of T-cell reconstitution after alpha-beta-depleted transplantation in children. TCRdb reanalysed the PCR reads using MiXCR and keeps one entry per CDR3 protein. This sample yields 500,000 to 650,000 distinct CDR3 sequences, of which roughly an eighth are seen a single time; approximately 15% belongs to the top ten. This sample comprised PBMCs, mostly from graft donor cells, obtained 180 days after TCRalphabeta/CD19-depleted stem cell transplant. These receptors were obtained from a female patient aged 2-10 years who had a stem cell transplant for aplastic anemia, so the T cells may come from the graft donor. CDR3s include the opening cysteine and the closing phenylalanine or tryptophan. The D gene is left open where the match is weak. For some rows the clone size is stated as once, few or many, or as a class when expanded; others skip it.

TGCAGTGCTAGAGATTTTGACAGGGGCGACTACGAGCAGTACTTC	CSARDFDRGDYEQYF	-	TRBD1	TRBJ2-7	TRBV20-1
TGTGCCAGCACCAAGGACAGGGGGGCCTACGAGCAGTACTTC	CASTKDRGAYEQYF	few	TRBD1	TRBJ2-7	TRBV6-2/TRBV6-3
TGTGCCAGCACCTCCGGGACAGTTCGTGAAAAACTGTTTTTT	CASTSGTVREKLFF	few	TRBD1	TRBJ1-4	TRBV28
TGTGCCAGCAGCAAAGGGGGAAAGGGGAATTCACCCCTCCACTTT	CASSKGGKGNSPLHF	-	-	TRBJ1-6	TRBV6-1
TGCAGTGCTAGAGGCTGGAGGGGTCAAGAGACCCAGTACTTC	CSARGWRGQETQYF	few	-	TRBJ2-5	TRBV20-1
TGTGCCAGCAGCGCTACAGGGGCCGGGGAGCTGTTTTTT	CASSATGAGELFF	-	TRBD1	TRBJ2-2	TRBV7-6
TGTGCCAGCGGGACCCTCTTTAGGGGGCTCCGGAATCAGCCCCAGCATTTT	CASGTLFRGLRNQPQHF	-	TRBD1	TRBJ1-5	TRBV25-1
TGCGCCAGCAGCCAAGATCTTTCACAGGCCACCGGGCCCCAGCATTTT	CASSQDLSQATGPQHF	-	-	TRBJ1-5	TRBV4-1
TGTGCCATCAGTGACTCAGGGGGCAGAGAAAAACTGTTTTTT	CAISDSGGREKLFF	many	TRBD1	TRBJ1-4	TRBV10-3
TGCGCCAGCAGCCACGGACTAGAGGAGACCCAGTACTTC	CASSHGLEETQYF	-	TRBD2	TRBJ2-5	TRBV4-3
TGTGCCAGCAGCACAGGGGGCGAGTCTTATGGCTACACCTTC	CASSTGGESYGYTF	few	TRBD1	TRBJ1-2	TRBV28
TGTGCCAGCAGTTGGACAGGGACCGAGGAGACCCAGTACTTC	CASSWTGTEETQYF	-	TRBD1	TRBJ2-5	TRBV12-3/TRBV12-4
TGCGCCAGCAGACCGCGCCCGGGACAGGGGTATAGCACCGGGGAGCTGTTTTTT	CASRPRPGQGYSTGELFF	few	TRBD1	TRBJ2-2	TRBV5-1
TGCAGCCTGACGGGGCGGGAGAGCACAGATACGCAGTATTTT	CSLTGRESTDTQYF	few	TRBD2	TRBJ2-3	TRBV29-1
TGTGCCAGCAGTTTTCGTAGGGGCCCCTCGTCCAATGAGCAGTTCTTC	CASSFRRGPSSNEQFF	-	-	TRBJ2-1	TRBV6-5
TGTGCCAGCAGTCCTGGGCTCCTCTCTGGGGCCAACGTCCTGACTTTC	CASSPGLLSGANVLTF	-	-	TRBJ2-6	TRBV5-3
TGTGCCAGCAGCCAAAAAGTTACAGGGGGCGCCTACAATGAGCAGTTCTTC	CASSQKVTGGAYNEQFF	few	TRBD1	TRBJ2-1	TRBV14
TGTGCCAGCAGCTTGCTACCGGGACAGCCGAACACTGAAGCTTTCTTT	CASSLLPGQPNTEAFF	few	TRBD1	TRBJ1-1	TRBV7-2
TGTGCCAGCAGTTGGAGGACAGCGAACACCGGGGAGCTGTTTTTT	CASSWRTANTGELFF	-	-	TRBJ2-2	TRBV12-3/TRBV12-4
TGTGCCAGCAGTTACCCCGTTTCCGCAGGGTCTCCCCAGCATTTT	CASSYPVSAGSPQHF	-	-	TRBJ1-5	TRBV6-2/TRBV6-3
TGCAGCGTTGTTGCATGGTTTAGGGCCAAAAACATTCAGTACTTC	CSVVAWFRAKNIQYF	many	-	TRBJ2-4	TRBV29-1
TGCAGTGCTAAAGACAGCCTATCCTACAATGAGCAGTTCTTC	CSAKDSLSYNEQFF	few	-	TRBJ2-1	TRBV20-1
TGTGCCAGCAGTACTCGCGGGAGGGGCTCCTACGAGCAGTACTTC	CASSTRGRGSYEQYF	-	TRBD2	TRBJ2-7	TRBV6-5
TGCAGTGCTTCCCTAGCGGCTCACCGGTACAATGAGCAGTTCTTC	CSASLAAHRYNEQFF	-	TRBD2	TRBJ2-1	TRBV20-1
TGTGCCAGCAGCCACTTAAGCGGGAGCGGCAACAATGAGCAGTTCTTC	CASSHLSGSGNNEQFF	-	TRBD2	TRBJ2-1	TRBV3-1
TGCAGTGCTACGGATAGCGGCGTAGGGGATACGCAGTATTTT	CSATDSGVGDTQYF	-	-	TRBJ2-3	TRBV20-1
TGTGCCAGCTCGCCTCGTTCAGGGGGAAACGAGAACTATGGCTACACCTTC	CASSPRSGGNENYGYTF	-	TRBD1	TRBJ1-2	TRBV18
TGCGCCAGCAGCTTGGACGGGGGGGGAATTTTGAACATTCAGTACTTC	CASSLDGGGILNIQYF	-	TRBD2	TRBJ2-4	TRBV5-1
TGCAGTGTACGGACTAGCGTTTTTTTTGCCTACGAGCAGTACTTC	CSVRTSVFFAYEQYF	few	TRBD2	TRBJ2-7	TRBV20-1
TGTGCCAGCAAAGGGGTATTCGGTTTGAACACTGAAGCTTTCTTT	CASKGVFGLNTEAFF	few	-	TRBJ1-1	TRBV6-1
TGTGCCAGCAGCTCGACCGAGGGACTAGCGGTTAAAAACAATGAGCAGTTCTTC	CASSSTEGLAVKNNEQFF	few	TRBD2	TRBJ2-1	TRBV11-1
TGCAGCGTTGAACAGGGCGTCTCTGGAAACACCATATATTTT	CSVEQGVSGNTIYF	many	-	TRBJ1-3	TRBV29-1
TGTGCCAGCAGTTACGACAGTCCTACGCAGTATTTT	CASSYDSPTQYF	-	-	TRBJ2-3	TRBV6-5
TGTGCCAGCAGCCGGGGACACACCATTACCGGGGAGCTGTTTTTT	CASSRGHTITGELFF	-	-	TRBJ2-2	TRBV7-2
TGCGCCAGCAGCCGGCCAGGGAACACCGGGGAGCTGTTTTTT	CASSRPGNTGELFF	many	-	TRBJ2-2	TRBV4-3